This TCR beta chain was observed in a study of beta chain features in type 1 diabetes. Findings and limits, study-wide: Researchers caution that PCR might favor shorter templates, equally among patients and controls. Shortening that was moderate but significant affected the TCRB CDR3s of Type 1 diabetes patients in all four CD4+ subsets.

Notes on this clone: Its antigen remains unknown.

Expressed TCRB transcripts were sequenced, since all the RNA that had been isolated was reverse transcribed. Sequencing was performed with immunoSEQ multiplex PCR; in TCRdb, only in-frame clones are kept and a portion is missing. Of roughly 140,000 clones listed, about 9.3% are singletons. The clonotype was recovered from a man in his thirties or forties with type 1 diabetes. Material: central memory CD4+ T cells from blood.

The DNA of the CDR3 is TGTGCCAGCAGCGTAGATATGGGGCCCTCTGGCTACACCTTC. Its protein product is CASSVDMGPSGYTF. J is TRBJ1-2 and V is TRBV9; D is perhaps TRBD1 (5 bases). This CDR3 is 14 amino acids long. The germline V and J ends were trimmed by 0 bases and 7 bases, with 13 bases remaining between them. Per germline, CDR1 SGDLS and CDR2 YYNGEE.